Below are 19 T cell receptor beta chains sequenced from a single sample in a study of OX40 agonist ivuxolimab in advanced cancers. The data were produced by immunoSEQ multiplex PCR, yet TCRdb's version contains in-frame clones alone and is incomplete. The sample consists of 57,000 or so clones, about 85% of them appearing once. The sequences come from CD4+ or CD8+ T cells sorted from blood, collected in a trial of the OX40 agonist ivuxolimab. These receptors were collected from an adult with an advanced solid tumor such as melanoma, head and neck, liver or kidney cancer.

The rearrangement uses TRBV7-2 and TRBJ2-1; D is ambiguous. With 1 base removed from V and 7 bases from J, the gap between germline ends came to 8 bases. The CDR3 length is 13 residues. Germline V gene lookup returns CDR1 SGHTA and CDR2 FQGNSA. DNA of the CDR3: TGTGCCAGCAGCTTAGAACCGGTAAATGAGCAGTTCTTC. Residues: CASSLEPVNEQFF.

The V and J genes are TRBV19 and TRBJ2-7, with a possible D match to TRBD1 (6 bases). Between the trimmed V and J ends, which lost 5 bases and 2 bases, there was a span of 19 bases. The CDR3 is made up of 16 amino acids. From germline, CDR1 is LNHDA and CDR2 SQIVND (reference sequence). The CDR3 nucleotides are TGTGCCAGTAGTGCTCACAGGGCCGATGGTCCCTACGAGCAGTACTTC. It translates to CASSAHRADGPYEQYF. Using reference TRBV19 and TRBJ2-7 for the parts outside the CDR3, the full variable domain is DGGITQSPKYLFRKEGQNVTLSCEQNLNHDAMYWYRQDPGQGLRLIYYSQIVNDFQKGDIAEGYSVSREKKESFPLTVTSAQKNPTAFYLCASSAHRADGPYEQYFGPGTRLTVT.

J is TRBJ1-1 and V is TRBV29-1; D gene uncertain. CDR3 size: 12 residues. The V end was cut by 6 bases, the J end by 3 bases, with 11 bases between. Germline V gene lookup returns CDR1 SQVTM and CDR2 ANQGSEA. This CDR3 reads CSVGRTDTEAFF. CDR3 DNA: TGCAGCGTCGGGAGGACTGACACTGAAGCTTTCTTT.

The chain recombines TRBV6-5 with TRBJ1-4, with TRBD1 as a possible D gene (5 bases). V lost 6 bases and J lost 7, with 18 bases in between. CDR1 and CDR2 from the germline V gene are MNHEY and SVGAGI. The CDR3 runs to 15 residues. The CDR3 is CASRRQGWVVEKLFF. CDR3 bases: TGTGCCAGCAGGAGGCAGGGCTGGGTTGTTGAAAAACTGTTTTTT.

The CDR3 sequence is CSPYRTGEQYF. CDR3 nucleotide sequence: TGCAGTCCCTACCGGACCGGCGAGCAGTACTTC. J is TRBJ2-7 and V is TRBV20-1; D remains unclear. The CDR3 is 11 residues long. Germline assignment: CDR1 DFQATT and CDR2 SNEGSKA (reference sequence). V was clipped by 8 bases and J by 6 bases, with 14 bases between them.

V usage is TRBV5-1 and J usage is TRBJ2-5, with 7 bases that match TRBD2. Trimming removed 0 bases from V and 5 bases from J; junction bases left unmatched: 7. The CDR3 extends over 15 amino acids. Germline assignment: CDR1 SGHRS and CDR2 YFSETQ. CDR3: CASSLAGQGGETQYF. Here the CDR3 DNA reads TGCGCCAGCAGCTTGGCAGGTCAGGGAGGGGAGACCCAGTACTTC.

The gene calls are TRBV28 and TRBJ2-3; D perhaps matches TRBD1 (5 bases). The germline CDR1 and CDR2 sequences are MDHEN and SYDVKM. The CDR3 contains 14 residues. V was trimmed by 1 base and J by 6 bases, leaving 11 bases between them. The CDR3: CASSLSPNRDTQYF. DNA for the CDR3: TGTGCCAGCAGTTTATCCCCAAACAGGGATACGCAGTATTTT.

The chain combines TRBV2 with TRBJ1-2; TRBD1 matches at 7 bases. The ends lost 0 bases at V and 2 bases at J; junction bases unmatched: 9. This CDR3 contains 17 residues. Germline loops: CDR1 SNHLY, CDR2 FYNNEI. CDR3: CASSEARQGDRNYGYTF. CDR3 in DNA: TGTGCCAGCAGTGAAGCGCGACAGGGAGACCGGAACTATGGCTACACCTTC. The full variable domain, completed using reference TRBV2 and TRBJ1-2, is EPEVTQTPSHQVTQMGQEVILRCVPISNHLYFYWYRQILGQKVEFLVSFYNNEISEKSEIFDDQFSVERPDGSNFTLKIRSTKLEDSAMYFCASSEARQGDRNYGYTFGSGTRLTVV.

The chain carries TRBV7-2 and TRBJ1-4; D gene ambiguous. CDR3 length: 14 amino acids. V was shortened by 1 base and J by 7 bases, with 10 bases between the two germline ends. CDR1 and CDR2 (germline): SGHTA, FQGNSA. CDR3 region: CASSLGGPFEKLFF. In nucleotides, the CDR3 is TGTGCCAGCAGCTTAGGAGGTCCTTTTGAAAAACTGTTTTTT.

This clone appeared once. The chain employs TRBV5-6 and TRBJ2-7, with D unresolved. This CDR3 has 17 residues. Germline V gene data show CDR1 as SGHDT and CDR2 as YYEEEE. V was clipped by 2 bases and J by 2 bases, with 20 bases between them. In nucleotides, the CDR3 is TGTGCCAGCAGCTTCCGTCCCACTGAACCCCGGACCTACGAGCAGTACTTC. This translates into CASSFRPTEPRTYEQYF.

The chain is built from TRBV5-1 and TRBJ2-2; no clear D. The CDR3 covers 15 residues. The germline V and J ends were trimmed by 4 bases and 4 bases, with 14 bases remaining between them. CDR1 is SGHRS, CDR2 YFSETQ, per germline. This CDR3 is CASSALTSFTGELFF. DNA for the CDR3: TGCGCCAGCAGCGCCTTGACTTCTTTCACCGGGGAGCTGTTTTTT.

The gene calls are TRBV2 and TRBJ2-2, with 10 bases lining up with TRBD1. This CDR3 is 15 amino acids long. After removal of 8 bases from V and 5 bases from J, the junction contained 8 bases not matched to a gene. Germline lookup yields CDR1 SNHLY and CDR2 FYNNEI. The CDR3 here is CASSPRDRGTGELFF. For the CDR3, the DNA is TGTGCCAGCTCGCCGCGGGACAGGGGAACCGGGGAGCTGTTTTTT.

V and J are TRBV6-1 and TRBJ2-3; 7 nucleotides align to TRBD1. Germline V gives CDR1 MNHNS, CDR2 SASEGT. The J segment lost 0 bases and the V segment lost 5 bases, leaving 5 bases of the junction unmatched. The CDR3 length is 15 residues. The CDR3 spells CASSRDSWSTDTQYF. CDR3 DNA: TGTGCCAGCAGTCGGGACAGCTGGAGCACAGATACGCAGTATTTT.

This clone was picked up one time. The rearrangement uses TRBV6-1 and TRBJ2-5; the match to TRBD1 covers 8 bases. The CDR3 consists of 13 residues. J gave up 3 bases and V 5 bases, and 2 bases lay outside the gene matches. CDR1 is MNHNS and CDR2 is SASEGT in the germline V gene. This CDR3 is CASSNRGEETQYF. CDR3 coding DNA: TGTGCCAGCAGTAACAGGGGGGAAGAGACCCAGTACTTC.

The chain joins TRBV19 to TRBJ1-5; unclear D gene. The CDR3 covers 13 residues. The germline V and J ends were trimmed by 1 base and 7 bases, with 8 bases remaining between them. Germline-derived CDR1 and CDR2 are LNHDA and SQIVND (reference sequence). The CDR3 here is CASSIGVRQPQHF. In DNA form, the CDR3 reads TGTGCCAGTAGTATAGGGGTTCGGCAGCCCCAGCATTTT.

The chain links TRBV19 to TRBJ2-7; D is tentatively TRBD1 or TRBD2 (6 bases each). V was pared by 7 bases and J by 5 bases, with 24 bases between. This CDR3 has 16 residues. Germline V gene data show CDR1 as LNHDA and CDR2 as SQIVND (reference sequence). This CDR3 is CASTSFWGAVVHEQYF. CDR3 nucleotides: TGTGCCAGTACCTCCTTTTGGGGGGCGGTCGTCCACGAGCAGTACTTC.

The genes are TRBV28 and TRBJ2-3; 11 bases match TRBD1. The V segment lost 5 bases and the J segment 4 bases; nucleotides outside the gene matches: 14. Germline lookup yields CDR1 MDHEN and CDR2 SYDVKM. CDR3 length equals 18 residues. The DNA of the CDR3 is TGTGCCAGCAGTCGAGATCGGAGTCGGACAGGGGGCGCAGATACGCAGTATTTT. It codes for CASSRDRSRTGGADTQYF.

The chain has TRBV10-3 and TRBJ2-7; 9 positions match TRBD1. Germline V gives CDR1 ENHRY, CDR2 SYGVKD. This CDR3 is 17 amino acids long. V lost 3 bases to trimming and J lost 0 bases; unmatched junction nucleotides: 9. The CDR3 DNA is TGTGCCATCAGTGACGTGGGGACAGGGAAAAGCTCCTACGAGCAGTACTTC. Its translation: CAISDVGTGKSSYEQYF.

V is TRBV5-5 and J is TRBJ2-5; 12 bases line up with TRBD2. This CDR3 region has 14 residues. CDR1 and CDR2 from the germline V gene are SGHKS and YYEKEE (reference sequence). The V segment lost 4 bases and the J segment 4 bases; nucleotides outside the gene matches: 2. CDR3 sequence (DNA): TGTGCCAGCAGCAAGACTAGCGGGGGAGAGACCCAGTACTTC. Its translation: CASSKTSGGETQYF.